The sample holds a few counts of the clone carrying this T cell receptor (beta chain). Its antigen remains unknown. The data were obtained in a study of cytomegalovirus exposure and HLA in healthy donors. Regarding the study as a whole: An ancestry cluster, one associated with Asian ancestry, reportedly showed fewer N-insertions than the approximately 720-donor mean in a later analysis. Presence/absence analysis assumed near-uniform sequencing depth across donors. HLA restriction was apparent for most CMV-associated TCR beta chains in a later analysis.

The CDR3 runs to 15 residues. The germline V and J ends were trimmed by 3 bases and 4 bases, with 16 bases remaining between them. CDR1 and CDR2 from the germline V gene are SGHDT and YYEEEE. At sampling all donors were nominally healthy, likely with unrecorded immune exposures. Amplification used 60 Vbeta primers and 13 Jbeta primers. TCRdb's copy holds only in-frame clones and misses some; the assay was immunoSEQ multiplex PCR. The sample lists some 110,000 clones, roughly 15% seen once, with roughly 0.8% in the top ten. The TCR comes from a female donor in good health and CMV-seronegative. Sequenced input: PBMCs. This rearrangement joins TRBV5-6 to TRBJ1-1; D ambiguous. The CDR3 sequence is CASSSDLSAGTEAFF. CDR3 DNA: TGTGCCAGCAGCTCGGACCTCTCGGCGGGCACTGAAGCTTTCTTT.